This T cell receptor (beta chain) is drawn from a study of T-cell reconstitution after alpha-beta-depleted transplantation in children. Unique molecular identifiers were used in preparing the TCRbeta library. TCRdb re-derived calls from the PCR reads in MiXCR, one entry per CDR3 protein. The table has approximately 400,000 distinct CDR3 sequences, about 11% seen once. Sequencing was performed on PBMCs from the stem cell graft donor, taken from the stem cell graft. The TCR sequence derives from a human donor who donated a stem cell graft to a child with acute myeloid leukemia.

CDR3 DNA sequence: TGTGCCAGCAGTTATGGGACTAGCGGGAGGAATGAGCAGTTCTTC. It yields the protein CASSYGTSGRNEQFF. The chain has TRBV6-2 or TRBV6-3 and TRBJ2-1; 15 positions match TRBD2. Unmatched junction bases numbered 1, after V lost 3 bases and J lost 7 bases. Looked up from germline, CDR1 is MNHEY and CDR2 is SVGEGT. CDR3 length: 15 residues.